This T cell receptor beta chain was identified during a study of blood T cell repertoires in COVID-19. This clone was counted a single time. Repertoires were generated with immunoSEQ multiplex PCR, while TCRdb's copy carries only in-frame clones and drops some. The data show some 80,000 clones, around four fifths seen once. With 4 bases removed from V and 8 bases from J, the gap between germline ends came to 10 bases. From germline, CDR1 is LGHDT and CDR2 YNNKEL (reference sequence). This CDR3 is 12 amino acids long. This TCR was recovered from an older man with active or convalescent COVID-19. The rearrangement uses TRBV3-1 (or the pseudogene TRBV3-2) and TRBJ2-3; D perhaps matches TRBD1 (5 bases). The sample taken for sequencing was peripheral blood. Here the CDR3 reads CASSPLGLTQYF. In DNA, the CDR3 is TGTGCCAGCAGCCCATTGGGGCTTACGCAGTATTTT.